This record covers a single T cell receptor (beta chain). Antigen: not known. These data originate in a study of glioma-infiltrating T cells after dendritic cell vaccination. Background on the study: Patients received autologous tumor lysate-pulsed dendritic cell vaccination between about 2003 and 2013.

Study-level results: Patients with more pretreatment TILs had longer time to progression and survival.

Germline CDR1 is MNHEY and CDR2 is SMNVEV (reference sequence). Trimming shortened V by 6 bases and J by 6 bases, and 12 bases separated the two germline ends. This CDR3 is 13 amino acids long. Noted time point: after dendritic cell vaccination, including at tumor progression/relapse. The assay was immunoSEQ multiplex PCR, and TCRdb's table has in-frame clones only and misses some. The sample carries 75,000 to 95,000 clones, around 86% recorded once. Sequences were derived from blood, sampled after dendritic cell vaccination. This TCR derives from a human donor with glioblastoma. This chain connects TRBV27 to TRBJ2-1; D gene ambiguous. CDR3 DNA: TGTGCCAGCAGCGACCATAGAGGCAATGAGCAGTTCTTC. It translates to CASSDHRGNEQFF.